This T cell receptor beta chain was obtained from a study of T cell repertoires in ileal Crohn's disease. Study in general: Surgery for a complication: stricturing in 61%, penetrating in about 40%. Thiopurines (about ten) or anti-TNF agents (around 17) were given postoperatively to about half.

The protocol was immunoSEQ multiplex PCR, while the TCRdb copy is restricted to in-frame clones and leaves out a portion. The sample contains roughly 2,400 clones, 85% to 95% of which appear only once. V lost 3 bases, J lost 4 bases, and 0 bases stayed unmatched. CDR1 is MNHNS, CDR2 SASEGT, per germline. The CDR3 sequence is 14 residues long. Adults with ileal or ileocolonic Crohn's disease and an indication for resection were eligible. This clone was seen a handful of times. The chain employs TRBV6-1 and TRBJ2-1; 10 bases line up with TRBD2. Input material: ileal tissue. This clonotype originated in an adult with Crohn's disease. As DNA, the CDR3 is TGTGCCAGCAGTGATAGCGGGGGGTACAATGAGCAGTTCTTC. The encoded protein is CASSDSGGYNEQFF.